The 2 T cell receptor beta chains listed next were all sequenced from one sample in a study of cytomegalovirus exposure and HLA in healthy donors. PCR used 60 Vbeta primers and 13 Jbeta primers. Here immunoSEQ multiplex PCR was the method, and the copy in TCRdb shows in-frame clones only, minus some. The profile shows around 30,000 clones, about 64% of them singletons. The sequenced material came from PBMCs. The receptors originated from a male donor in good health and CMV-seropositive.

The chain combines TRBV10-1 with TRBJ2-1, with 8 nucleotides matching TRBD2. The germline CDR1 and CDR2 sequences are WNHNN and SYGVQD (reference sequence). The CDR3 length is 15 residues. V was clipped by 4 bases and J by 2 bases; unmatched bases: 4. CDR3: CASSASGGPYNEQFF. The CDR3 region has the DNA TGCGCCAGCAGTGCGAGCGGGGGCCCCTACAATGAGCAGTTCTTC.

The chain has TRBV15 and TRBJ1-2; D unresolved. V lost 1 base, J lost 4 bases, and 16 bases lay in between. The CDR3 contains 16 residues. Germline CDR1 LNHNV, CDR2 YYDKDF (reference sequence). CDR3 DNA: TGTGCCACCAGCAGAGGGTCAACACCAGAGGTCTATGGCTACACCTTC. It translates to CATSRGSTPEVYGYTF.